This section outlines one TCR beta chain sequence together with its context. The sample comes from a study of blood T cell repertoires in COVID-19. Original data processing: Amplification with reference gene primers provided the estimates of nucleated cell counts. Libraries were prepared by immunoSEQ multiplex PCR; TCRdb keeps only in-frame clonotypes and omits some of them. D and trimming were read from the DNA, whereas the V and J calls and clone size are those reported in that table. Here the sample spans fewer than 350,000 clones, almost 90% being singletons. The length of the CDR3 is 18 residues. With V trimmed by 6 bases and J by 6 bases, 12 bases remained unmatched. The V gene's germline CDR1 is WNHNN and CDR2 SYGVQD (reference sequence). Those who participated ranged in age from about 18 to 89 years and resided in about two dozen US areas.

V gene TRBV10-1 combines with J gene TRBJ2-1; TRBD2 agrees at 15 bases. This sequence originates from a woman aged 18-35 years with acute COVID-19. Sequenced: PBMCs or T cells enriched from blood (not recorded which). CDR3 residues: CASSLHPGLAGGANEQFF. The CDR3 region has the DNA TGCGCCAGCAGCCTACATCCGGGACTAGCGGGAGGAGCCAATGAGCAGTTCTTC.